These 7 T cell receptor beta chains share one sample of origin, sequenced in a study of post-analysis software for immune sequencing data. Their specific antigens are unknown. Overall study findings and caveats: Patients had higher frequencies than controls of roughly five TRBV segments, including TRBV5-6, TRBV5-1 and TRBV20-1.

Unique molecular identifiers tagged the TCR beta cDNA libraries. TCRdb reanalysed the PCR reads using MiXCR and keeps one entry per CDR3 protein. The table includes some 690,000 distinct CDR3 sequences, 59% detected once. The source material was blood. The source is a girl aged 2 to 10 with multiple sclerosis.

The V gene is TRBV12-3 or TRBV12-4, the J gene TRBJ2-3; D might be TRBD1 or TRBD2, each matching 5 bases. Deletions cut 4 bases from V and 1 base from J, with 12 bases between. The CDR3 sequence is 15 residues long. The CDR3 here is CASSSRAGGTDTQYF. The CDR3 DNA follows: TGTGCCAGCAGTTCCAGGGCGGGTGGCACAGATACGCAGTATTTT.

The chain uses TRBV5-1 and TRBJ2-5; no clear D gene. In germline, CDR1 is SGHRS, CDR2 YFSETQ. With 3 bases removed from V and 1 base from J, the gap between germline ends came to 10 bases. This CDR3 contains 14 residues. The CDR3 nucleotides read TGCGCCAGCAGCTCTGACATGGTCCAAGAGACCCAGTACTTC. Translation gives CASSSDMVQETQYF.

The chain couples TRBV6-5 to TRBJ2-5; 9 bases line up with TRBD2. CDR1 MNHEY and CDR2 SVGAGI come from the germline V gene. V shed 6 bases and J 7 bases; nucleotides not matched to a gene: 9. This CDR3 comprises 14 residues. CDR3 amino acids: CASREFSGSGTQYF. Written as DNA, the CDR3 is TGTGCCAGCAGAGAATTTAGCGGGAGCGGGACCCAGTACTTC.

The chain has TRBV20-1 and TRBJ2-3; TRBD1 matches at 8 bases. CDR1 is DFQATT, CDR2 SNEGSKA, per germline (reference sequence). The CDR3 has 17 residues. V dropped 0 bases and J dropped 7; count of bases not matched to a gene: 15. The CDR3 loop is CSARDLEGDRGGNTQYF. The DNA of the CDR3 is TGCAGTGCTAGAGATCTCGAGGGAGACAGGGGCGGGAATACGCAGTATTTT.

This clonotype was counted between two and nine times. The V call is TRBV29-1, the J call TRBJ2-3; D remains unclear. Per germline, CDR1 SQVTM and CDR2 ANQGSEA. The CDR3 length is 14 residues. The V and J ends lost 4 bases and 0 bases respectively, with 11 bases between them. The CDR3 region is CSVAGPASTDTQYF. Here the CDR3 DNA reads TGCAGCGTTGCAGGCCCCGCTAGCACAGATACGCAGTATTTT.

This CDR3 is CASSLIGAGSYEQYF. In DNA form, the CDR3 reads TGCGCCAGCAGCTTGATCGGGGCAGGTTCGTACGAGCAGTACTTC. The rearrangement joins TRBV5-1 to TRBJ2-5; tentatively, D is TRBD1 or TRBD2 (5 bases each). The last part of the DNA fits TRBJ2-7 better; the J call may be wrong. Germline loops: CDR1 SGHRS, CDR2 YFSETQ. This CDR3 region has 15 residues.

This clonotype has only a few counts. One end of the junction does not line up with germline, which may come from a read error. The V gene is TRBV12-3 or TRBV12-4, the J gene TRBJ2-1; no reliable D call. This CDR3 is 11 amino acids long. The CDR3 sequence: CAGSRYNEQFF. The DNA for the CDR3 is TGTGCCGGCAGTCGATACAATGAGCAGTTCTTC.